Listed below are T cell receptor beta chains from one sample, sequenced in a study of follicular helper T cells after annual influenza vaccination. Sequencing used immunoSEQ multiplex PCR; TCRdb keeps in-frame clones, though not all of them. Seen here are roughly 27,000 clones, approximately 78% observed once, and the top ten hold around 1.2%. The sample was CXCR5+ CD38- circulating T follicular helper cells from blood, taken on the day of influenza vaccination. These receptors originate from an adult who received the influenza vaccine. CDR3s include the opening cysteine and the closing phenylalanine or tryptophan. The order of the fields is V gene, clone size, J gene, D gene, CDR3 protein, CDR3 DNA. A D gene is named only where the DNA matches it firmly. Expanded clones are given a class, and other clones once, few, many or no size at all.

v_gene: TRBV25-1; abundance: NA; j_gene: TRBJ2-5; d_gene: NA; CDR3aa: CASREEGSQTQYF; CDR3nt: TGTGCCAGCAGGGAGGAGGGTAGTCAGACCCAGTACTTC
v_gene: TRBV7-9; abundance: NA; j_gene: TRBJ1-5; d_gene: TRBD1; CDR3aa: CASSLEGGSNQPQHF; CDR3nt: TGTGCCAGCAGCTTAGAAGGGGGCAGCAATCAGCCCCAGCATTTT
v_gene: TRBV2; abundance: NA; j_gene: TRBJ2-7; d_gene: NA; CDR3aa: CASRLDTYEQYF; CDR3nt: TGTGCCAGCAGGTTGGACACTTACGAGCAGTACTTC
v_gene: TRBV2; abundance: NA; j_gene: TRBJ1-2; d_gene: TRBD1; CDR3aa: CATGWGDRVDGYTF; CDR3nt: TGTGCCACCGGCTGGGGGGACAGGGTGGATGGCTACACCTTC
v_gene: TRBV6-1; abundance: NA; j_gene: TRBJ1-4; d_gene: TRBD1; CDR3aa: CASKDRVGEKLFF; CDR3nt: TGTGCCAGCAAGGACAGGGTAGGGGAAAAACTGTTTTTT
v_gene: TRBV27; abundance: NA; j_gene: TRBJ1-4; d_gene: NA; CDR3aa: CASSLFGGRGEKLFF; CDR3nt: TGTGCCAGCAGTTTATTCGGAGGGAGGGGAGAAAAACTGTTTTTT
v_gene: TRBV5-1; abundance: NA; j_gene: TRBJ2-2; d_gene: NA; CDR3aa: CASSLASGWTGELFF; CDR3nt: TGCGCCAGCAGCTTGGCCTCGGGGTGGACCGGGGAGCTGTTTTTT
v_gene: TRBV6-5; abundance: NA; j_gene: TRBJ2-1; d_gene: TRBD2; CDR3aa: CASSSLAGSSYNEQFF; CDR3nt: TGTGCCAGCAGTTCACTAGCGGGCAGCTCCTACAATGAGCAGTTCTTC
v_gene: TRBV2; abundance: NA; j_gene: TRBJ2-5; d_gene: TRBD2; CDR3aa: CASSAGGGQETQYF; CDR3nt: TGTGCCAGCAGTGCGGGGGGTGGGCAAGAGACCCAGTACTTC
v_gene: TRBV5-1; abundance: NA; j_gene: TRBJ2-1; d_gene: TRBD2; CDR3aa: CASSLGLAAYNEQFF; CDR3nt: TGCGCCAGCAGCTTGGGACTAGCGGCCTACAATGAGCAGTTCTTC
v_gene: TRBV29-1; abundance: NA; j_gene: TRBJ2-3; d_gene: NA; CDR3aa: CSVNSIAETYTDTQYF; CDR3nt: TGCAGCGTCAATTCAATAGCTGAAACGTACACAGATACGCAGTATTTT
v_gene: TRBV11-2; abundance: NA; j_gene: TRBJ2-7; d_gene: NA; CDR3aa: CASSFSQGLISYEQYF; CDR3nt: TGTGCCAGCAGCTTTAGCCAGGGGCTGATCTCCTACGAGCAGTACTTC
v_gene: TRBV19; abundance: NA; j_gene: TRBJ1-3; d_gene: TRBD1; CDR3aa: CASRRQGDGGNTIYF; CDR3nt: TGTGCCAGTAGACGACAGGGAGATGGAGGAAACACCATATATTTT
v_gene: TRBV29-1; abundance: NA; j_gene: TRBJ1-5; d_gene: NA; CDR3aa: CSALGGVDQPQHF; CDR3nt: TGCAGCGCGTTGGGGGGGGTAGATCAGCCCCAGCATTTT
v_gene: TRBV5-1; abundance: NA; j_gene: TRBJ1-1; d_gene: TRBD1; CDR3aa: CASSSSGTGTTEAFF; CDR3nt: TGCGCCAGCAGCTCTTCCGGGACAGGGACCACTGAAGCTTTCTTT
v_gene: TRBV29-1; abundance: NA; j_gene: TRBJ1-1; d_gene: NA; CDR3aa: CSGGGMNTEAFF; CDR3nt: TGCAGCGGTGGGGGGATGAACACTGAAGCTTTCTTT
v_gene: TRBV12-5; abundance: NA; j_gene: TRBJ2-5; d_gene: TRBD2; CDR3aa: CASGSGTSGGKETQYF; CDR3nt: TGTGCTAGTGGTTCGGGGACTAGCGGGGGTAAAGAGACCCAGTACTTC
v_gene: TRBV6-1; abundance: once; j_gene: TRBJ2-4; d_gene: TRBD1; CDR3aa: CASSETGVIQNIQYF; CDR3nt: TGTGCCAGCAGTGAGACAGGGGTCATTCAAAACATTCAGTACTTC
v_gene: TRBV4-1; abundance: once; j_gene: TRBJ1-5; d_gene: TRBD1; CDR3aa: CASSQDWRTGGSQPQHF; CDR3nt: TGCGCCAGCAGCCAAGATTGGCGGACAGGGGGGTCTCAGCCCCAGCATTTT
v_gene: TRBV7-3; abundance: NA; j_gene: TRBJ1-1; d_gene: NA; CDR3aa: CASSFDGQMNTEAFF; CDR3nt: TGTGCCAGCAGCTTCGACGGACAGATGAACACTGAAGCTTTCTTT
v_gene: TRBV6-1; abundance: NA; j_gene: TRBJ2-1; d_gene: NA; CDR3aa: CASSRLREQFF; CDR3nt: TGTGCCAGCTCCCGATTGCGGGAGCAGTTCTTC
v_gene: TRBV2; abundance: few; j_gene: TRBJ2-1; d_gene: NA; CDR3aa: CASRTFVGASLYNEQFF; CDR3nt: TGTGCCAGCCGGACATTCGTGGGTGCCTCCCTCTACAATGAGCAGTTCTTC
v_gene: TRBV18; abundance: NA; j_gene: TRBJ2-3; d_gene: NA; CDR3aa: CASSPPGLRASDTQYF; CDR3nt: TGTGCCAGCTCACCTCCCGGTCTGAGGGCTTCAGATACGCAGTATTTT
v_gene: TRBV6-6; abundance: once; j_gene: TRBJ2-1; d_gene: NA; CDR3aa: CASSYAENPYNEQFF; CDR3nt: TGTGCCAGCAGTTACGCGGAAAACCCCTACAATGAGCAGTTCTTC
v_gene: TRBV4-2; abundance: NA; j_gene: TRBJ2-1; d_gene: TRBD2; CDR3aa: CASSHPGVAGGMDEQFF; CDR3nt: TGTGCCAGCAGCCATCCCGGAGTAGCGGGAGGTATGGATGAGCAGTTCTTC